The 2 T cell receptor beta chains reported below all come from one sample, sequenced in a study of spatial heterogeneity in lung cancer. Time point here: sample taken at primary tumor resection. For these receptors, no antigen is known. TCRdb used MiXCR to reprocess the 5' RACE reads, holding one entry per CDR3 protein. The table shows 2,500 or so distinct CDR3 sequences, with around 1.5% occurring only once. Study results and caveats: Counts that tracked tumor mutation counts were those of expanded intratumoral alpha and beta TCRs.

This sample comprised lung tumor tissue, obtained at surgery. These receptors were collected from a male donor with early-stage non-small cell lung cancer.

This clonotype is medium-sized (0.01 to 0.1%). This chain joins TRBV20-1 and TRBJ1-5; TRBD1 is a possible D gene (5 bases). Trimming took 6 bases from V and 6 from J, leaving 15 bases between them. The CDR3 is 13 amino acids. From germline, CDR1 is DFQATT and CDR2 SNEGSKA (reference sequence). This CDR3 reads CSAWGPGGQPQHF. CDR3 DNA: TGCAGTGCCTGGGGACCGGGTGGTCAGCCCCAGCATTTT.

Regarding this clonotype: This may stem from a read error, because a much larger clone lies one nucleotide away. This chain links TRBV2 with TRBJ2-2; D perhaps matches TRBD2 (6 bases). The germline V gene has CDR1 SNHLY and CDR2 FYNNEI. This CDR3 contains 16 residues. CDR3 nucleotide sequence: TGTGCCAGCAGTGAGGATGCGGGGCTTCTCACCGGGGGGCTGTTTTTT. It yields the protein CASSEDAGLLTGGLFF.